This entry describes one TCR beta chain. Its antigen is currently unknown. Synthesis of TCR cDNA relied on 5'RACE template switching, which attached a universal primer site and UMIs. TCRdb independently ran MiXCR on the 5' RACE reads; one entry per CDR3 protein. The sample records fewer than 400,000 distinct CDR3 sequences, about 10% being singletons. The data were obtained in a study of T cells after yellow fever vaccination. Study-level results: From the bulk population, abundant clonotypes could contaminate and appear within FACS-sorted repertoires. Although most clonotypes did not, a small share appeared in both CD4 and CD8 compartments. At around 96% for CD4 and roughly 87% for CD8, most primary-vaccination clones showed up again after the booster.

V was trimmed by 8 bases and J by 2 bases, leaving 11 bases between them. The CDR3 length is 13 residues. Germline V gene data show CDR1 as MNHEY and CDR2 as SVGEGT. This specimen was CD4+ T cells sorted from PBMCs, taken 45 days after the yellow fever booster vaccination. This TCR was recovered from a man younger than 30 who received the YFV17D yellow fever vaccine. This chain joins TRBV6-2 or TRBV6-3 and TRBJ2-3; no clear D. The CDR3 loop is CASLRQYTDTQYF. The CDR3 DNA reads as TGTGCCAGCTTGCGGCAGTACACAGATACGCAGTATTTT.